The 2 T cell receptor beta chains listed next were all sequenced from one sample in a study of patients and donors after allogeneic stem cell transplantation (dated by TCRdb to the early 2020s). Libraries were built with RT-PCR. Sequenced on a NextSeq 550. TCRdb applied fastp at Q25 and MiXCR to the public reads, then kept only in-frame beta chains. Every distinct CDR3 protein forms one entry, paired with its most common genes and DNA. Within this sample are more than 850,000 distinct CDR3 sequences, with 18% of them counted one time only. Jointly, the top ten make up approximately 5.9% of the sample. The sample comprised blood, either unsorted or a sorted T cell fraction (not recorded which). These receptors were obtained from a human donor who was either an allogeneic HSCT recipient or a stem cell or donor lymphocyte infusion donor (not recorded which). It is not recorded whose cells these are; they may come from a transplant donor.

The CDR3 loop reads CASSLFRDRWSGANVLTF. CDR3 nucleotides: TGTGCCAGCAGCCTTTTCCGGGACAGGTGGTCTGGGGCCAACGTCCTGACTTTC. V is TRBV12-3 or TRBV12-4 and J is TRBJ2-6; 8 positions match TRBD1. Trimming at V came to 6 bases and at J to 1 base, leaving 11 bases not matched to a gene. This CDR3 region has 18 residues.

The chain uses TRBV29-1 and TRBJ2-2, with TRBD2 as a possible D gene (5 bases). Deletions cut 6 bases from V and 6 bases from J, with 17 bases between. CDR3 length: 14 residues. CDR1 is SQVTM and CDR2 is ANQGSEA in the germline V gene. The CDR3 spells CSVGDRDRAGELFF. The CDR3 DNA follows: TGCAGCGTAGGCGACCGGGATCGAGCCGGGGAGCTGTTTTTT.